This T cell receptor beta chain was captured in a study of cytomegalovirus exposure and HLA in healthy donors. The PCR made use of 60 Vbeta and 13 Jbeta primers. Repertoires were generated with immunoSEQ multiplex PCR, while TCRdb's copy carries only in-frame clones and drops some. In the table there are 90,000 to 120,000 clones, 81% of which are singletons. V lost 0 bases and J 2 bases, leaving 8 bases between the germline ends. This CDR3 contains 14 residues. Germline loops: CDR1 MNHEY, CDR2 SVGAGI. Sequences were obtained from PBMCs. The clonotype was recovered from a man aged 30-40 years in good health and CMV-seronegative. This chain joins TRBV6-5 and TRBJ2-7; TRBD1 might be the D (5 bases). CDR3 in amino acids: CASSYSQGAYEQYF. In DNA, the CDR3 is TGTGCCAGCAGTTACTCGCAGGGCGCCTACGAGCAGTACTTC.